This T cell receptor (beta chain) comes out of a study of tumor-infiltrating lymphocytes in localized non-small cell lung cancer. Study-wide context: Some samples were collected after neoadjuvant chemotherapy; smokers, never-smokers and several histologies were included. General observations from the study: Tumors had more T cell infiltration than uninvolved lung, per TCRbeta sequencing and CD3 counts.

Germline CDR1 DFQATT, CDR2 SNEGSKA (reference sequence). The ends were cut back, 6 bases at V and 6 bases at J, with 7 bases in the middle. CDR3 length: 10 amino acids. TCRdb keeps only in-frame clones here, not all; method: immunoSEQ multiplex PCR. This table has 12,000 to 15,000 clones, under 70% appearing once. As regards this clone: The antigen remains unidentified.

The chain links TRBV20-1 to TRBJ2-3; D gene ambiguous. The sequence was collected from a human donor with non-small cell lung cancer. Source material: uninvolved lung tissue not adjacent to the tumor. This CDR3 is CSAPRDTQYF. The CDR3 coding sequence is TGCAGTGCCCCCAGGGATACGCAGTATTTT.